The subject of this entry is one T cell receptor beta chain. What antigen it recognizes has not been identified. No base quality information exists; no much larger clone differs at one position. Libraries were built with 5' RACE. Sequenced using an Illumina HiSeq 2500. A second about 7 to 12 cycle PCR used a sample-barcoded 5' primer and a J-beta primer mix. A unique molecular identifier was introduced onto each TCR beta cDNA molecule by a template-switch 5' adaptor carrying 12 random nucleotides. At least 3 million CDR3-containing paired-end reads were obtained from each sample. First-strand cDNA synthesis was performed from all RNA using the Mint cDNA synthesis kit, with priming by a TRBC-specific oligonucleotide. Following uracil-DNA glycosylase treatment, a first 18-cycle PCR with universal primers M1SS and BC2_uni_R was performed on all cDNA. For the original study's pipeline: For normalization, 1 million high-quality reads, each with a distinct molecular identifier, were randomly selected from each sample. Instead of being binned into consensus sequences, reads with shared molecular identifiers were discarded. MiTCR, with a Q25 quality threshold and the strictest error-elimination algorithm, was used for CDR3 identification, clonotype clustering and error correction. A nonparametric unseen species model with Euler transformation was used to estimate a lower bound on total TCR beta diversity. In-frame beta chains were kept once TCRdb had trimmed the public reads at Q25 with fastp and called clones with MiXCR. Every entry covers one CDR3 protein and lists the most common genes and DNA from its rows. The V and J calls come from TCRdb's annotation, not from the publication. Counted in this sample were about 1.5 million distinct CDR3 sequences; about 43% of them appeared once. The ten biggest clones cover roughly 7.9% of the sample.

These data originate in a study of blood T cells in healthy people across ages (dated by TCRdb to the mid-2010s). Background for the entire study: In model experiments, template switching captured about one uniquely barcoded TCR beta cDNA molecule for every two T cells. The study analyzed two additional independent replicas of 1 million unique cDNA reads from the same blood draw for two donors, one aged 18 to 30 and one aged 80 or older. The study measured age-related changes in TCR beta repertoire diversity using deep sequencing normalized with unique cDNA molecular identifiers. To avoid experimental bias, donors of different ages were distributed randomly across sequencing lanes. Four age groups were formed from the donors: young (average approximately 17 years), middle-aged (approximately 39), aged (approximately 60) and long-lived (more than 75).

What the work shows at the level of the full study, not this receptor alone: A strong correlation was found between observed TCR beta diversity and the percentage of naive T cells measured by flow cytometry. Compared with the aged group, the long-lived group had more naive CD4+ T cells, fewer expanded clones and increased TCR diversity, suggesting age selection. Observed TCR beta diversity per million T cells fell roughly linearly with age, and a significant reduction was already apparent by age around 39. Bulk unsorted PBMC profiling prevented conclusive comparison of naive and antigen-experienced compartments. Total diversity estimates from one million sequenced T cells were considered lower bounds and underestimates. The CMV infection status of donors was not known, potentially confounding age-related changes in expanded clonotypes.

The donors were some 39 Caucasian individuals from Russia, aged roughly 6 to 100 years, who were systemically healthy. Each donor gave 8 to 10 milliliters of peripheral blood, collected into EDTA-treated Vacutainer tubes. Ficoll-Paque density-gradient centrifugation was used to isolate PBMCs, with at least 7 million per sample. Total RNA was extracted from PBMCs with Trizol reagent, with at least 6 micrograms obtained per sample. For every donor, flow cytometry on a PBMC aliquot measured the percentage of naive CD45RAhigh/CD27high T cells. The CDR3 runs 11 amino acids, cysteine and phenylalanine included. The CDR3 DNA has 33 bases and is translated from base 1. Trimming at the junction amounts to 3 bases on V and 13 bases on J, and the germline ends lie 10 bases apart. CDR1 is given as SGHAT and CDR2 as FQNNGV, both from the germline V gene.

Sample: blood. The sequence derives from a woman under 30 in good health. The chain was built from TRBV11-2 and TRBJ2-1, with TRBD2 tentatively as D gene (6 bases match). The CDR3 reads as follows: CASSFGGRQFF. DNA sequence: TGTGCCAGCAGCTTCGGGGGAAGACAGTTCTTC.